These 32 T cell receptor beta chains came from one sample sequenced in a study of cytomegalovirus exposure and HLA in healthy donors. 13 Jbeta primers and 60 Vbeta primers were used for the PCR. Sequenced by immunoSEQ multiplex PCR; TCRdb stores in-frame clones only, minus some. The profile shows roughly 160,000 clones, about 72% of them singletons. The sequenced material came from PBMCs. These TCRs come from a man aged 50 or older in good health and CMV-seropositive.

V is TRBV18 and J is TRBJ2-7; tentatively, D is TRBD2 (6 bases). Trimming removed 3 bases at V and 2 bases at J, with 11 bases between. Germline V gene sequence: CDR1 KGHSH, CDR2 LQKENI. The length of the CDR3 is 14 residues. The CDR3 is CASSPRDSAYEQYF. The CDR3 nucleotides are TGTGCCAGCTCACCCCGGGACTCGGCCTACGAGCAGTACTTC.

The chain's CDR3 is CASSLTLRTGTNTGELFF. The CDR3 DNA follows: TGTGCCAGCAGCTTAACGTTGCGGACAGGAACTAACACCGGGGAGCTGTTTTTT. The chain is built from TRBV7-3 and TRBJ2-2, with 7 bases that match TRBD1. The germline V gene encodes CDR1 SGHTA and CDR2 FQGTGA. Trimming removed 0 bases from V and 2 bases from J; junction bases left unmatched: 9. The CDR3 extends over 18 amino acids.

The chain carries TRBV5-1 and TRBJ1-5; 11 bases are a match to TRBD1. J gave up 6 bases and V 0 bases, and 5 bases lay outside the gene matches. The CDR3 runs 16 residues. CDR1 and CDR2 (germline): SGHRS, YFSETQ. The CDR3 region is CASSLEPGQGGQPQHF. CDR3 sequence (DNA): TGCGCCAGCAGCTTGGAACCGGGACAGGGGGGTCAGCCCCAGCATTTT.

This chain links TRBV5-6 with TRBJ2-7; D perhaps matches TRBD1 (7 bases). The germline V gene encodes CDR1 SGHDT and CDR2 YYEEEE. With 3 bases removed from V and 4 bases from J, the gap between germline ends came to 20 bases. The CDR3 totals 16 residues. This CDR3 is CASSSRGTELPYEQYF. CDR3 bases: TGTGCCAGCAGCTCCCGGGGGACAGAACTACCATACGAGCAGTACTTC.

The genes are TRBV28 and TRBJ2-7, with 7 bases matching TRBD1. The CDR3 length is 13 residues. The J segment lost 2 bases and the V segment lost 8 bases, leaving 6 bases of the junction unmatched. Germline CDR1 MDHEN, CDR2 SYDVKM. CDR3: CASRTGPAYEQYF. The CDR3 bases are TGTGCCAGCCGGACAGGTCCAGCCTACGAGCAGTACTTC. The full variable domain, rest sourced from reference TRBV28 and TRBJ2-7, is DVKVTQSSRYLVKRTGEKVFLECVQDMDHENMFWYRQDPGLGLRLIYFSYDVKMKEKGDIPEGYSVSREKKERFSLILESASTNQTSMYLCASRTGPAYEQYFGPGTRLTVT.

The gene calls are TRBV6-5 and TRBJ2-1, with TRBD2 identical over 7 bases. The CDR3 consists of 15 residues. Germline-derived CDR1 and CDR2 are MNHEY and SVGAGI. The junction had 15 bases not matched to a gene; V was cut back by 6 bases and J by 10 bases. CDR3 loop: CASRTKAGPGREQFF. As DNA, the CDR3 is TGTGCCAGCAGAACAAAAGCGGGGCCGGGGAGGGAGCAGTTCTTC.

This chain links TRBV7-3 with TRBJ2-7; the D gene is possibly TRBD1 (5 bases). The CDR3 runs 13 residues. V lost 2 bases and J 7 bases, leaving 12 bases between the germline ends. Germline CDR1 is SGHTA and CDR2 is FQGTGA. The CDR3 reads CASSLEGEGEQYF. DNA of the CDR3: TGTGCCAGCAGCTTAGAAGGGGAAGGAGAGCAGTACTTC.

In nucleotides, the CDR3 is TGTGCCACCAGTGCCAGAGGGGGCGGGAATCAGCCCCAGCATTTT. Translated, it gives CATSARGGGNQPQHF. The chain carries TRBV15 and TRBJ1-5; 7 bases are shared with TRBD1. This CDR3 spans 15 amino acids. Germline-derived CDR1 and CDR2 are LNHNV and YYDKDF (reference sequence). V lost 6 bases, J lost 4 bases, and 9 bases stayed unmatched.

The J gene is TRBJ1-1, the V gene TRBV19, with 7 bases fitting TRBD1. Germline trimming cut 6 bases from V and 0 bases from J; bases unmatched to any gene: 7. CDR1 is LNHDA and CDR2 is SQIVND in the germline V gene (reference sequence). This CDR3 contains 15 residues. The CDR3 DNA sequence: TGTGCCAGTAGCGAGGGACAGCACTTGAACACTGAAGCTTTCTTT. Translated: CASSEGQHLNTEAFF.

The V and J genes are TRBV5-1 and TRBJ2-5; no definite D call. CDR1 SGHRS and CDR2 YFSETQ come from the germline V gene. This CDR3 comprises 14 residues. With 4 bases removed from V and 3 bases from J, the gap between germline ends came to 13 bases. The CDR3 nucleotides are TGCGCCAGCAGCCGGAACAGTAACAAAGAGACCCAGTACTTC. Translated: CASSRNSNKETQYF.

This clone was detected only a few times. The chain combines TRBV27 with TRBJ1-6, with D unclear. The germline V gene encodes CDR1 MNHEY and CDR2 SMNVEV (reference sequence). There are 14 residues in the CDR3. V gave up 11 bases and J gave up 7 bases, with 18 bases separating them. The CDR3 protein is CAASRSSGNSPLHF. Written as DNA, the CDR3 is TGTGCCGCGAGCCGGAGTTCGGGGAATTCACCCCTCCACTTT.

The CDR3 here is CASSLLASHTDTQYF. CDR3 DNA: TGTGCCAGCAGCTTGCTAGCCTCACACACAGATACGCAGTATTTT. The J gene is TRBJ2-3, the V gene TRBV5-8; maybe TRBD2 (5 bases). V lost 1 base to trimming and J lost 2 bases, with 11 bases between them. Germline values: CDR1 SGHTS, CDR2 YDEGEE. The length of the CDR3 is 15 residues. The full variable domain, with the rest looked up from reference TRBV5-8 and TRBJ2-3, is EAGVTQSPTHLIKTRGQQATLRCSPISGHTSVYWYQQALGLGLQFLLWYDEGEERNRGNFPPRFSGRQFPNYSSELNVNALELEDSALYLCASSLLASHTDTQYFGPGTRLTVL.

This chain joins TRBV7-9 and TRBJ1-5; D not certain. Per the germline V gene, CDR1 is SEHNR and CDR2 is FQNEAQ (reference sequence). Between the trimmed V and J ends, which lost 0 bases and 0 bases, there was a span of 6 bases. The CDR3 has 15 amino acids. Written as DNA, the CDR3 is TGTGCCAGCAGCTTAGCGGGCCTTAGCAATCAGCCCCAGCATTTT. This encodes CASSLAGLSNQPQHF. Looking up the rest from reference TRBV7-9 and TRBJ1-5 gives the full variable domain: DTGVSQNPRHKITKRGQNVTFRCDPISEHNRLYWYRQTLGQGPEFLTYFQNEAQLEKSRLLSDRFSAERPKGSFSTLEIQRTEQGDSAMYLCASSLAGLSNQPQHFGDGTRLSIL.

Only a few counts were recorded for this clone. The chain is built from TRBV6-1 and TRBJ2-2, with 10 bases lining up with TRBD2. This CDR3 is built from 15 residues. The V gene end was trimmed by 3 bases and the J gene end by 5 bases; junction bases not matched to a gene: 3. Per germline, CDR1 MNHNS and CDR2 SASEGT. The CDR3 DNA follows: TGTGCCAGCAGTGACCTGGGACTAGCGACCGGGGAGCTGTTTTTT. It is translated as CASSDLGLATGELFF.

This rearrangement joins TRBV5-6 to TRBJ2-2; possible D gene TRBD1, 5 bases. The CDR3 length is 14 residues. Germline V CDR1 and CDR2: SGHDT, YYEEEE. The V gene lost 2 bases and the J gene lost 7 bases, with 12 bases spanning the gap. CDR3 residues: CASSFDGAGGELFF. CDR3 in DNA: TGTGCCAGCAGCTTCGATGGGGCTGGCGGGGAGCTGTTTTTT.

The chain uses TRBV10-3 and TRBJ1-2; D not resolved. Trimming left V 2 bases short and J 8 bases short, with 3 bases between. The CDR3 is made up of 10 amino acids. Germline V gene sequence: CDR1 ENHRY, CDR2 SYGVKD. CDR3 amino acids: CAISEEGYTF. CDR3 coding DNA: TGTGCCATCAGTGAGGAGGGCTACACCTTC.

The count of this clone is one. The rearrangement joins TRBV7-2 to TRBJ2-1; 10 bases match TRBD1. CDR3 length: 16 residues. CDR1 SGHTA and CDR2 FQGNSA come from the germline V gene. The junction had 10 bases not matched to a gene; V was cut back by 4 bases and J by 7 bases. As DNA, the CDR3 is TGTGCCAGCAGCTACCCGGGACAGGGGATTATAAATGAGCAGTTCTTC. Its protein is CASSYPGQGIINEQFF.

This chain links TRBV7-9 with TRBJ2-7, with D possibly being TRBD2 (7 bases). The CDR3 totals 14 residues. Between the trimmed V and J ends, which lost 5 bases and 7 bases, there was a span of 18 bases. Germline-derived CDR1 and CDR2 are SEHNR and FQNEAQ (reference sequence). The CDR3 coding sequence is TGTGCCAGCAGCCTCATGGGAGGGGGGGGAGAGCAGTACTTC. It specifies CASSLMGGGGEQYF.

The CDR3 DNA follows: TGTGCCAGCAGCTTAGAACAGGGAAAAATATTCGGGGGCTACACCTTC. Translation gives CASSLEQGKIFGGYTF. The genes are TRBV5-4 and TRBJ1-2, with D possibly being TRBD1 (6 bases). V was pared by 2 bases and J by 8 bases, with 22 bases between. The CDR3 consists of 16 residues. Germline V gives CDR1 SGHNT, CDR2 YYREEE (reference sequence).

This clone was picked up a small number of times. This chain joins TRBV5-4 and TRBJ1-4; TRBD1 aligns across 9 bases. The CDR3 extends over 16 amino acids. V lost 4 bases to trimming and J lost 4 bases; unmatched junction nucleotides: 8. Germline V gene data show CDR1 as SGHNT and CDR2 as YYREEE (reference sequence). The CDR3 nucleotides read TGTGCCAGCAGCCTCCTCGGGACAGGGCTTAATGAAAAACTGTTTTTT. Translating it yields CASSLLGTGLNEKLFF.

This chain uses TRBV2 with TRBJ2-7; TRBD1 matches at 7 bases. The J segment lost 6 bases and the V segment lost 6 bases, leaving 5 bases of the junction unmatched. CDR3 length: 12 residues. The germline CDR1 and CDR2 sequences are SNHLY and FYNNEI. CDR3 sequence (DNA): TGTGCCAGCAGCCAACAGGGGTTCGAGCAGTACTTC. Amino acid sequence: CASSQQGFEQYF.

This rearrangement joins TRBV11-2 to TRBJ1-2, with TRBD1 matching over 8 bases. CDR1 is SGHAT and CDR2 is FQNNGV in the germline V gene. V was pared by 1 base and J by 4 bases, with 8 bases of the junction left unmatched. This CDR3 is 16 amino acids long. CDR3 in DNA: TGTGCCAGCAGCTTAGTTTACCCTACAGGGGGCTATGGCTACACCTTC. Amino acid sequence: CASSLVYPTGGYGYTF.

The chain recombines TRBV9 with TRBJ2-1; 10 bases agree with TRBD2. CDR1 and CDR2 (germline): SGDLS, YYNGEE. Losses at the gene ends were 0 bases for V and 4 bases for J; bases not matched to a gene: 1. CDR3 length equals 15 residues. CDR3 protein: CASSVGAGGYNEQFF. DNA of the CDR3: TGTGCCAGCAGCGTAGGAGCGGGGGGGTACAATGAGCAGTTCTTC.

This chain joins TRBV7-6 and TRBJ2-1; D perhaps matches TRBD2 (6 bases). The length of the CDR3 is 15 residues. Germline-derived CDR1 and CDR2 are SGHVS and FNYEAQ. V was trimmed by 5 bases and J by 0 bases, leaving 11 bases between them. The CDR3 nucleotides read TGTGCCAGCAGCCCCCGGGACTTCTCCTACAATGAGCAGTTCTTC. It specifies CASSPRDFSYNEQFF.

V and J are TRBV4-3 and TRBJ1-6; the match to TRBD1 covers 7 bases. CDR1 is LGHNA, CDR2 YSLEER, per germline. The CDR3 runs 19 residues. V lost 0 bases to trimming and J lost 0 bases; unmatched junction nucleotides: 8. The CDR3, as DNA: TGCGCCAGCAGCCAAGAATTGGGACAGTTTAGCTCCTATAATTCACCCCTCCACTTT. Amino acid sequence: CASSQELGQFSSYNSPLHF.

In its sample, this clone was seen once. CDR3 in amino acids: CASSLGRSRTSSYNEQFF. In DNA, the CDR3 is TGTGCCAGCAGCTTAGGTCGTTCCCGGACTAGCTCCTACAATGAGCAGTTCTTC. The chain is built from TRBV7-8 and TRBJ2-1, with 7 nucleotides matching TRBD2. The CDR3 length is 18 residues. Germline loops: CDR1 SGHVS, CDR2 FQNEAQ. V was clipped by 1 base and J by 0 bases; unmatched bases: 9.

CDR3 in DNA: TGTGCCAGCAGGCCAGGGGGCCCCTCATATGGCAATGAGCAGTTCTTC. This sequence encodes CASRPGGPSYGNEQFF. The gene calls are TRBV27 and TRBJ2-1, with TRBD1 matching 8 bases. V shed 6 bases, J shed 6 bases, and the junction held 13 bases outside the gene matches. In germline, CDR1 is MNHEY, CDR2 SMNVEV (reference sequence). The CDR3 is 16 amino acids.

V is TRBV4-3 and J is TRBJ2-7, with a tentative D call TRBD2 (6 bases). Germline values: CDR1 LGHNA, CDR2 YSLEER. V dropped 3 bases and J dropped 6 bases, with 15 bases sitting between them. This CDR3 has 14 residues. CDR3 in DNA: TGCGCCAGCAGCCAGGGGGGAAGCCAGTTCGAGCAGTACTTC. It translates to CASSQGGSQFEQYF.

The chain couples TRBV29-1 to TRBJ2-7; possible D gene TRBD2, 7 bases. Germline V gene lookup returns CDR1 SQVTM and CDR2 ANQGSEA. V lost 6 bases, J lost 6 bases, and 12 bases lay in between. The CDR3 contains 11 residues. The CDR3 is CSVGAGAEQYF. Here the CDR3 DNA reads TGCAGCGTGGGGGCGGGGGCCGAGCAGTACTTC.

The sample holds many counts of this clone. The J gene is TRBJ2-7, the V gene TRBV19; 10 bases agree with TRBD1. Trimming took 4 bases from V and 3 from J; bases not matched to a gene: 3. The CDR3 contains 14 residues. CDR1 is LNHDA, CDR2 SQIVND, per germline (reference sequence). CDR3 coding DNA: TGTGCCAGTAGTAGACAGGGGGCTGACTACGAGCAGTACTTC. It codes for CASSRQGADYEQYF. Combining the CDR3 with reference TRBV19 and TRBJ2-7 gives the whole variable domain DGGITQSPKYLFRKEGQNVTLSCEQNLNHDAMYWYRQDPGQGLRLIYYSQIVNDFQKGDIAEGYSVSREKKESFPLTVTSAQKNPTAFYLCASSRQGADYEQYFGPGTRLTVT.

V gene TRBV27 combines with J gene TRBJ1-6; D call uncertain. Trimming took 8 bases from V and 7 from J, leaving 24 bases between them. This CDR3 has 17 amino acids. Per germline, CDR1 MNHEY and CDR2 SMNVEV (reference sequence). CDR3 residues: CASLPAGLSLRNSPLHF. The CDR3, as DNA: TGTGCCAGCTTACCGGCAGGTCTTTCTCTCAGGAATTCACCCCTCCACTTT.

The rearrangement links TRBV18 to TRBJ2-7; D is perhaps TRBD2 (6 bases). CDR1 is KGHSH and CDR2 is LQKENI in the germline V gene. The CDR3 length is 14 residues. With 3 bases removed from V and 4 bases from J, the gap between germline ends came to 13 bases. DNA for the CDR3: TGTGCCAGCTCACCGGGGGGAATCAGGTACGAGCAGTACTTC. Protein: CASSPGGIRYEQYF.